This T cell receptor (beta chain) was identified in a study of molecular identifiers for immune sequencing clone quantification. The CDR3 loop spans 15 amino acids. J lost 4 bases, V lost 3 bases, and 4 bases had no gene match. The germline V gene has CDR1 KGHDR and CDR2 SFDVKD. This clonotype turned up a few times. TCRdb reanalysed the PCR reads using MiXCR and keeps one entry per CDR3 protein. The profile shows over 100,000 distinct CDR3 sequences, around 37% of them singletons. This receptor was identified in a human donor in good health. Some libraries in this study had Jurkat cell RNA spiked in. The sequenced material came from naive CD8+ T cells from blood, with Jurkat cell RNA spiked in. Described subset: FACS-sorted CD8+CD4-CCR7+CD45RA+ naive T cells. This chain links TRBV24-1 with TRBJ2-2; TRBD1 matches 7 bases. CDR3 DNA sequence: TGTGCCACCAGTGATAACAGGGGAAGCACCGGGGAGCTGTTTTTT. Amino acid sequence: CATSDNRGSTGELFF.